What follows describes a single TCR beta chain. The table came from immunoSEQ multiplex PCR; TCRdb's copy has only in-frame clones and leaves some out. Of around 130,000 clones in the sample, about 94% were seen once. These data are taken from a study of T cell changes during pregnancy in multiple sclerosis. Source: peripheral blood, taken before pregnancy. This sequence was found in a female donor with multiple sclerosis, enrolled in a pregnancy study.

For the CDR3, the DNA is TGTGCCAGCAGTCCCGCCAGCGGCTACGAGCAGTACTTC. Translating gives CASSPASGYEQYF. J is TRBJ2-7 and V is TRBV6-5; a possible D gene is TRBD2 (5 bases). Germline V lookup: CDR1 MNHEY, CDR2 SVGAGI. V was shortened by 5 bases and J by 3 bases, with 11 bases between the two germline ends. This CDR3 region has 13 residues.